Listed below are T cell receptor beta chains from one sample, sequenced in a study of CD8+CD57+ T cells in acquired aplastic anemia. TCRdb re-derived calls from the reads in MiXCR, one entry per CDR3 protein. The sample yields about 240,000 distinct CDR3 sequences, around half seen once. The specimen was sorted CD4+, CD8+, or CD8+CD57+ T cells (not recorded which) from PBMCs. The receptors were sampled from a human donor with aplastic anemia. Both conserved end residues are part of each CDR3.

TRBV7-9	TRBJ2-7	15	CASSGRTEDRYEQYF
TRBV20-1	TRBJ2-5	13	CSGSQTGQETQYF
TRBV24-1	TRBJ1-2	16	CATSDTDREGPGGYTF
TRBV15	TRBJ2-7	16	CATSRLTGTSGAEQYF
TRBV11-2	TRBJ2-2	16	CASSQYREKGTGELFF
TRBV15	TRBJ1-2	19	CATSRGRGVEGPANYGYTF
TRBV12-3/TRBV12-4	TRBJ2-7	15	CASGTGTSGVYEQYF
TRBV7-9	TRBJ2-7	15	CASSPPLGPAYEQYF
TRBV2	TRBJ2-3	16	CASSEWSGGGTGTQYF
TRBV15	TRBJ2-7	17	CATSRDGTSGRWDEQYF
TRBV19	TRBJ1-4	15	CASSSNRANNEKLFF
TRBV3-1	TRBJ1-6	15	CASSPTDSYNSPLHF
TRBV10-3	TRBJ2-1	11	CAIRRGNEQFF
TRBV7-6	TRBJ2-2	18	CASSLEVGGVLGHGELFF
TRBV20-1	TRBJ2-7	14	CSARPGQHSYEQYF
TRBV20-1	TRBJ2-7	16	CSALSKGTGQRYEQYF
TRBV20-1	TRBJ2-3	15	CSATTLATSTDTQYF
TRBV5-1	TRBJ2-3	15	CASSLGTGLPDTQYF
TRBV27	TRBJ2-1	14	CASQSGLDDNEQFF
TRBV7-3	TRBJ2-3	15	CASSSWGAEMDTQYF
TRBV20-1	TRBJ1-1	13	CSATDRLNTEAFF
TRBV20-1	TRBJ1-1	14	CSARDWPRGAEAFF
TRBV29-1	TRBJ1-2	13	CSARRTGDYGYTF
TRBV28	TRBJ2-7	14	CASSLTGTLYEQYF
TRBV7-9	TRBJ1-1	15	CASSLVGPGRTEAFF
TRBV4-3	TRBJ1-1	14	CASSRIEGRTEAFF
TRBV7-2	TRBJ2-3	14	CASSPASQADTQYF
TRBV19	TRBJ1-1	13	CACQTGAYTEALF
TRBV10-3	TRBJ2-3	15	CAISETSGRTDTQYF
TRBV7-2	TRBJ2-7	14	CASSNRSGSYEQYF
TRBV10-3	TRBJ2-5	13	CAIQDLGRETQYF